A selection of T cell receptor beta chains follows, all from one sample in a study. TCRdb reprocessed the RT-PCR reads via MiXCR and lists one record per CDR3 protein. The sample lists hundreds of thousands of distinct CDR3 sequences; around 14% were seen once. Sequencing was performed on memory CD4+ T cells from blood. These TCRs come from a female donor in good health, serving as a healthy control. CDR3s include the opening cysteine and the closing phenylalanine or tryptophan. Rows may omit the clone size; those that give it use once, few, many or a size class.

j_call | v_call | clone_size | cdr3_aa
TRBJ2-7 | TRBV6-5 | NA | CASSSTSTEGEQYF
TRBJ2-1 | TRBV5-1 | many | CATATSGSSYNEQFF
NA | TRBV20-1 | NA | CSARSQYTDTQHF
TRBJ2-7 | TRBV11-2 | NA | CASSLDLVGEQYF
TRBJ2-3 | TRBV12-3/TRBV12-4 | NA | CASSPGLAGRRDTQYF
TRBJ2-3 | TRBV9 | few | CASSVDRDRGTDTQYF
TRBJ2-7 | TRBV11-2 | few | CASSRGPSYEQYF
TRBJ2-7 | TRBV20-1 | many | CSGQRSSYEQYF
TRBJ2-3 | TRBV2 | many | CARSSTGGTSTDTQYF
TRBJ2-1 | TRBV5-1 | NA | CASSLERGGNEQFF
TRBJ1-1 | TRBV2 | many | CASSDPLTEAFF
TRBJ1-2 | TRBV5-1 | few | CASSFGSGGGYTF
TRBJ2-2 | TRBV28 | many | CATSDGELFF
TRBJ2-4 | TRBV12-3/TRBV12-4 | NA | CASRDRGGIQYF
TRBJ2-2 | TRBV29-1 | many | CSVLDREADGELFF
TRBJ2-3 | TRBV7-2 | many | CASSLLSDTDTQYF
TRBJ2-7 | TRBV20-1 | NA | CSARTPFTDEQYF